The 31 T cell receptor beta chains reported below all come from one sample, sequenced in a study of OX40 agonist ivuxolimab in advanced cancers. Some clones are missing from TCRdb's copy, which holds only in-frame ones; the method was immunoSEQ multiplex PCR. The sample yields 14,000 or so clones, approximately 77% seen once. This specimen was CD4+ or CD8+ T cells sorted from blood, taken in a trial of the OX40 agonist ivuxolimab. These receptors were collected from an adult with an advanced solid tumor such as melanoma, head and neck, liver or kidney cancer.

This chain uses TRBV7-6 with TRBJ2-7; 9 bases fit TRBD1. The CDR3 contains 15 residues. CDR1 and CDR2 from the germline V gene are SGHVS and FNYEAQ. V lost 5 bases, J lost 5 bases, and 10 bases stayed unmatched. Written as DNA, the CDR3 is TGTGCCAGCAGCGTATCCGGGACAGGGTTAAACGAGCAGTACTTC. As protein: CASSVSGTGLNEQYF. The complete variable domain, with remaining parts taken from reference TRBV7-6 and TRBJ2-7, reads GAGVSQSPRYKVTKRGQDVALRCDPISGHVSLYWYRQALGQGPEFLTYFNYEAQQDKSGLPNDRFSAERPEGSISTLTIQRTEQRDSAMYRCASSVSGTGLNEQYFGPGTRLTVT.

This CDR3 reads CASSLVQAAETQYF. The CDR3 DNA is TGTGCCAGCAGCTTAGTTCAAGCTGCGGAGACCCAGTACTTC. J is TRBJ2-5 and V is TRBV11-2; unclear D gene. The CDR3 is made up of 14 amino acids. V lost 1 base, J lost 5 bases, and 11 bases lay in between. Looked up from germline, CDR1 is SGHAT and CDR2 is FQNNGV.

This clone has just a few counts. This specimen includes other DNA sequences encoding the same CDR3. The J gene is TRBJ1-1, the V gene TRBV11-2; possible D gene TRBD1, 5 bases. Germline CDR1 reads SGHAT; CDR2 reads FQNNGV. The CDR3 totals 14 residues. The V end was cut by 1 base, the J end by 1 base, with 7 bases between. Here the CDR3 reads CASSLGTTNTEAFF. CDR3 nucleotides: TGTGCCAGCAGCTTAGGGACAACGAACACTGAAGCTTTCTTT.

The chain has TRBV29-1 and TRBJ1-1; unclear D gene. CDR3 size: 15 residues. V lost 3 bases, J lost 3 bases, and 17 bases lay in between. Germline-derived CDR1 and CDR2 are SQVTM and ANQGSEA. CDR3 sequence reads: CSVDEVEAGYTEAFF. DNA for the CDR3: TGCAGCGTTGACGAGGTGGAGGCGGGGTACACTGAAGCTTTCTTT.

The chain uses TRBV20-1 and TRBJ2-3; D not certain. The CDR3 totals 11 residues. Trimming pared 0 bases from V and 5 bases from J, leaving 3 bases between. Germline V gene sequence: CDR1 DFQATT, CDR2 SNEGSKA (reference sequence). Here the CDR3 reads CSAREGDTQYF. CDR3 sequence (DNA): TGCAGTGCTAGAGAAGGAGATACGCAGTATTTT.

This clone was counted a few times. J is TRBJ1-1 and V is TRBV27; 7 bases map to TRBD1. Germline trimming cut 6 bases from V and 7 bases from J; bases unmatched to any gene: 11. The CDR3 runs 14 residues. Germline V gene lookup returns CDR1 MNHEY and CDR2 SMNVEV (reference sequence). CDR3 loop: CASSLYGTVGEAFF. The CDR3 DNA sequence: TGTGCCAGCAGCCTATACGGGACAGTCGGTGAAGCTTTCTTT.

The chain recombines TRBV11-2 with TRBJ2-7, with 8 bases identical to TRBD2. Germline-derived CDR1 and CDR2 are SGHAT and FQNNGV. The CDR3 loop spans 15 amino acids. The J segment lost 4 bases and the V segment lost 0 bases, leaving 5 bases of the junction unmatched. The CDR3 reads CASSLDPGGTYEQYF. DNA for the CDR3: TGTGCCAGCAGCTTAGATCCGGGAGGGACATACGAGCAGTACTTC. The full variable domain, with the rest looked up from reference TRBV11-2 and TRBJ2-7, is EAGVAQSPRYKIIEKRQSVAFWCNPISGHATLYWYQQILGQGPKLLIQFQNNGVVDDSQLPKDRFSAERLKGVDSTLKIQPAKLEDSAVYLCASSLDPGGTYEQYFGPGTRLTVT.

This chain uses TRBV7-6 with TRBJ1-1, with a tentative D call TRBD1 (5 bases). The CDR3 totals 15 residues. Trimming cost V 5 bases and J 1 base, with 14 bases left between them. Germline CDR1 and CDR2: SGHVS and FNYEAQ. Written as DNA, the CDR3 is TGTGCCAGCAGCACCCCGGGACTCGGGAACACTGAAGCTTTCTTT. Protein sequence: CASSTPGLGNTEAFF.

The chain links TRBV13 to TRBJ2-3; 7 bases align to TRBD1. The trim removed 0 bases at V and 5 bases at J, leaving 11 bases unmatched. CDR1 PRHDT and CDR2 FYEKMQ come from the germline V gene (reference sequence). The CDR3 sequence is 17 residues long. The CDR3 bases are TGTGCCAGCAGCTTAGGATGGCGGACAGGCCGCGAAGATACGCAGTATTTT. Translated, it gives CASSLGWRTGREDTQYF.

This rearrangement joins TRBV28 to TRBJ2-7, with TRBD2 as a possible D gene (6 bases). This CDR3 comprises 14 residues. Germline lookup yields CDR1 MDHEN and CDR2 SYDVKM. The CDR3 DNA reads as TGTGCAGCAGTTTCGGGGGAACCGGGCTACGAGCAGTACTTC. Translation gives CAAVSGEPGYEQYF.

V is TRBV6-5 and J is TRBJ2-7, with D maybe TRBD1 (5 bases). The CDR3 totals 12 residues. CDR1 is MNHEY, CDR2 SVGAGI, per germline. V lost 0 bases, J lost 5 bases, and 5 bases lay in between. The CDR3 coding sequence is TGTGCCAGCAGTTACTCAGGGGACGAGCAGTACTTC. Translation gives CASSYSGDEQYF.

This clone was seen once. The chain links TRBV7-6 to TRBJ1-1, with 7 bases fitting TRBD1. There are 16 residues in the CDR3. The trim removed 3 bases at V and 0 bases at J, leaving 7 bases unmatched. Germline CDR1 SGHVS, CDR2 FNYEAQ. CDR3: CASSLYDREMNTEAFF. CDR3 in DNA: TGTGCCAGCAGCTTGTATGACAGGGAAATGAACACTGAAGCTTTCTTT.

CDR3: CASSLASTEQFF. For the CDR3, the DNA is TGTGCCAGCAGCTTAGCTTCCACAGAGCAGTTCTTC. V is TRBV7-9 and J is TRBJ2-1; no clear D gene. Per the germline V gene, CDR1 is SEHNR and CDR2 is FQNEAQ (reference sequence). V dropped 0 bases and J dropped 10 bases, with 7 bases sitting between them. The CDR3 length is 12 residues.

J is TRBJ1-1 and V is TRBV19; D is perhaps TRBD1 (5 bases). The germline V gene has CDR1 LNHDA and CDR2 SQIVND (reference sequence). With 5 bases removed from V and 4 bases from J, the gap between germline ends came to 17 bases. The CDR3 length is 15 residues. The CDR3 region is CASSLSSSTATEAFF. CDR3 bases: TGTGCCAGTAGTCTCAGCTCCTCGACAGCCACTGAAGCTTTCTTT.

This chain links TRBV10-1 with TRBJ1-1; no definite D call. The CDR3 length is 13 residues. From germline, CDR1 is WNHNN and CDR2 SYGVQD (reference sequence). Trimming shortened V by 1 base and J by 7 bases, and 10 bases separated the two germline ends. The CDR3 DNA sequence: TGCGCCAGCAGTGAGTACCGAACAGTTGAAGCTTTCTTT. Its protein is CASSEYRTVEAFF.

The V and J genes are TRBV5-6 and TRBJ2-1; no definite D call. Looked up from germline, CDR1 is SGHDT and CDR2 is YYEEEE. The V end lost 3 bases, the J end lost 4 bases, and 14 bases lay between the germline ends. CDR3 size: 15 residues. The CDR3 sequence is CASSSPAEYYNEQFF. The CDR3 region has the DNA TGTGCCAGCAGCTCCCCCGCGGAGTATTACAATGAGCAGTTCTTC.

This rearrangement joins TRBV5-8 to TRBJ2-1; no definite D call. Trimming removed 4 bases from V and 0 bases from J, with 14 bases in between. Germline V gene sequence: CDR1 SGHTS, CDR2 YDEGEE. CDR3 length equals 16 residues. CDR3 residues: CASSHGPASSYNEQFF. DNA for the CDR3: TGTGCCAGCAGCCACGGACCGGCCAGCTCCTACAATGAGCAGTTCTTC.

The V and J genes are TRBV9 and TRBJ2-1; 7 nucleotides agree with TRBD1. CDR3 length equals 14 residues. In germline, CDR1 is SGDLS, CDR2 YYNGEE. The J segment lost 0 bases and the V segment lost 8 bases, leaving 5 bases of the junction unmatched. CDR3 amino acids: CASRGTDSYNEQFF. The CDR3 coding sequence is TGTGCCAGTCGAGGGACAGACTCCTACAATGAGCAGTTCTTC.

The chain links TRBV7-9 to TRBJ2-3; D not resolved. Germline CDR1 SEHNR, CDR2 FQNEAQ (reference sequence). The CDR3 runs 9 residues. Trimming took off 5 bases at V and 15 bases at J, with 9 bases between the two ends. CDR3 coding DNA: TGTGCCAGCAGCCCCCCTCAATATTTT. It translates to CASSPPQYF.

The V gene is TRBV6-1, the J gene TRBJ2-2, with D hard to call. In germline, CDR1 is MNHNS, CDR2 SASEGT. The CDR3 spans 13 residues. The germline V and J ends were trimmed by 8 bases and 5 bases, with 12 bases remaining between them. CDR3 region: CASPQVLTGELFF. CDR3 in DNA: TGTGCCAGCCCGCAGGTCCTTACCGGGGAGCTGTTTTTT.

In this sample, this clone turned up a few times. The chain recombines TRBV29-1 with TRBJ2-3; 11 bases map to TRBD2. Germline values: CDR1 SQVTM, CDR2 ANQGSEA. The CDR3 is made up of 18 amino acids. Trimming removed 4 bases from V and 0 bases from J; junction bases left unmatched: 12. The CDR3 coding sequence is TGCAGCGTTGTCGGAGTAGCGGGGGGGATGACCAGCACAGATACGCAGTATTTT. It translates to CSVVGVAGGMTSTDTQYF.

There are a few counts of this clone. This chain joins TRBV5-1 and TRBJ2-3, with TRBD2 matching over 10 bases. CDR3 length: 15 residues. Per germline, CDR1 SGHRS and CDR2 YFSETQ. V was clipped by 2 bases and J by 6 bases; unmatched bases: 6. This chain's CDR3 is CASSLAGGPADTQYF. The CDR3 DNA is TGCGCCAGCAGCTTAGCGGGAGGGCCTGCCGATACGCAGTATTTT.

This clone has just a few counts. The chain couples TRBV7-2 to TRBJ1-2, with D perhaps matching TRBD1 (5 bases). The V gene's germline CDR1 is SGHTA and CDR2 FQGNSA. Between the trimmed V and J ends, which lost 5 bases and 10 bases, there was a span of 23 bases. The CDR3 totals 15 residues. In nucleotides, the CDR3 is TGTGCCAGCAGCACTACAGGTGACCTTCGTATTGCCTACACCTTC. It codes for CASSTTGDLRIAYTF.

By sample fraction, this clone is large. The rearrangement joins TRBV6-1 to TRBJ2-7; the match to TRBD2 covers 8 bases. The germline CDR1 and CDR2 sequences are MNHNS and SASEGT. CDR3 length: 15 residues. V dropped 7 bases and J dropped 4; count of bases not matched to a gene: 12. The CDR3 DNA reads TGTGCCAGCACGGGGGGGAGGGCCTACTTTTACGAGCAGTACTTC. Amino acid sequence: CASTGGRAYFYEQYF.

This clone has a single count. This chain links TRBV2 with TRBJ2-5; D not certain. This CDR3 region has 14 residues. The V and J ends lost 5 bases and 1 base respectively, with 11 bases between them. Per the germline V gene, CDR1 is SNHLY and CDR2 is FYNNEI. CDR3 amino acids: CASSTLDGQETQYF. Written as DNA, the CDR3 is TGTGCCAGCAGTACCCTAGACGGCCAAGAGACCCAGTACTTC.

A few counts support this clone. The chain carries TRBV6-5 and TRBJ1-2; D ambiguous. Germline-derived CDR1 and CDR2 are MNHEY and SVGAGI. The V and J ends lost 3 bases and 5 bases respectively, with 10 bases between them. This CDR3 contains 13 residues. The CDR3 loop reads CASSYSLGYGYTF. In DNA, the CDR3 is TGTGCCAGCAGTTATTCCCTAGGGTATGGCTACACCTTC.

V usage is TRBV9 and J usage is TRBJ1-1; unclear D gene. The CDR3 is made up of 12 amino acids. The V and J ends lost 7 bases and 0 bases respectively, with 7 bases between them. Per germline, CDR1 SGDLS and CDR2 YYNGEE. The CDR3 coding sequence is TGTGCCAGCTCGGTGATGAACACTGAAGCTTTCTTT. Translated: CASSVMNTEAFF.

The V and J genes are TRBV5-6 and TRBJ2-7; tentative D call: TRBD1 (6 bases). V dropped 4 bases and J dropped 4 bases, with 15 bases sitting between them. Germline-derived CDR1 and CDR2 are SGHDT and YYEEEE. This CDR3 region has 14 residues. The CDR3 sequence is CASSPGMGAYEQYF. The CDR3 nucleotides are TGTGCCAGCAGCCCTGGCATGGGGGCGTACGAGCAGTACTTC.

The rearrangement links TRBV9 to TRBJ2-3; D call uncertain. Germline V gene data show CDR1 as SGDLS and CDR2 as YYNGEE. The V end was cut by 4 bases, the J end by 1 base, with 10 bases between. The CDR3 totals 14 residues. The CDR3 coding sequence is TGTGCCAGCAGCTCTGAGGTAGGCACAGATACGCAGTATTTT. It is translated as CASSSEVGTDTQYF. The full variable domain, its missing parts supplied by reference TRBV9 and TRBJ2-3, is DSGVTQTPKHLITATGQRVTLRCSPRSGDLSVYWYQQSLDQGLQFLIQYYNGEERAKGNILERFSAQQFPDLHSELNLSSLELGDSALYFCASSSEVGTDTQYFGPGTRLTVL.

The chain is built from TRBV7-9 and TRBJ2-6; the D gene could be TRBD1 or TRBD2 (5 bases each). V was clipped by 7 bases and J by 0 bases, with 19 bases between them. This CDR3 has 18 residues. Germline V CDR1 and CDR2: SEHNR, FQNEAQ (reference sequence). CDR3 DNA sequence: TGTGCCAGCACGACCCTGGGGGAGCCCACCTCTGGGGCCAACGTCCTGACTTTC. The encoded protein is CASTTLGEPTSGANVLTF.

The CDR3 DNA reads TGTGCCAGCAGTGAGGAACTTTACAATGAGCAGTTCTTC. Amino acids: CASSEELYNEQFF. This chain connects TRBV6-1 to TRBJ2-1; unclear D gene. V lost 3 bases and J lost 4, with 7 bases in between. CDR3 size: 13 residues. Germline-derived CDR1 and CDR2 are MNHNS and SASEGT.